Sequencing of this T cell receptor beta chain was carried out in a study of T cells in localized non-small cell lung cancer (TCRdb year 2020). Study-wide context: The study examined T cell repertoires in approximately 240 patients with early-stage NSCLC and compared tumors with uninvolved tumor-adjacent lungs. The cohort consisted of approximately 240 treatment-naive NSCLC patients whose localized lung tumors had been resected. Of the NSCLC patients, about 130 were male and approximately 110 were female, and the mean age was approximately 64 years. Paper-wide results and their limitations: A median of roughly 60 of the top 100 tumor clones were detected in paired uninvolved adjacent lung, and 28 of these tumor clones were also found among the top 100 clones of the paired uninvolved adjacent lung. Uninvolved tumor-adjacent lung showed the highest T cell clonality, higher than tumor, which suggests more focused antigenic responses in the uninvolved tumor-adjacent lung. Because the study design was exploratory, TCR variables were selected using unadjusted p-values without false-discovery rate correction. Longer overall survival was associated with higher T cell density in blood, whereas shorter survival was associated with higher clonality in adjacent lung. Because multi-region sequencing of the tumors was not done, intratumor heterogeneity could not be ruled out.

According to the germline V gene, CDR1 reads LGHNA and CDR2 reads YSLEER. Taken from cysteine to phenylalanine, the CDR3 has 14 residues. CDR3 DNA is the only sequence kept; it has 42 bases, read in frame from the first base. Deletion took 10 bases off V and 4 bases off J, with a span of 17 bases between the germline ends. About this clone itself: The antigen it recognizes is unknown. Base qualities are missing; no much larger clone stands one base away.

At diagnosis, tumor, uninvolved tumor-adjacent lung and peripheral blood were collected and then preserved as a mix of FFPE and fresh-frozen material. For TCR repertoire profiling, blood samples were analyzed in the form of peripheral blood mononuclear cells. TCR beta CDR3 regions were sequenced from DNA using the immunoSEQ Assay. In the source study's methods: To compute T cell density, TCR beta template counts were normalized to usable DNA, which was estimated by amplifying housekeeping genes. Using the preseqR package, richness was estimated by extrapolating to 120,000 templates for tissue samples and 400,000 templates for PBMC samples. Clonality was defined by subtracting Pielou's evenness from one. Differential abundance testing on productive amino-acid clonotypes, with a minimum total count of 5 and an alpha of 0.1, was used to identify tissue-enriched TCRs. The Jaccard Index and the Morisita Overlap Index were used to measure repertoire overlap between compartments. GLIPH clustered TCR beta CDR3s with public tetramer-defined viral CDR3s; viral motifs required at least three viral sequences plus V-gene enrichment. Entries here come from immuneACCESS through TCRdb and include only in-frame sequences with V and J called. Some clones fail to appear in such tables; in the studies checked, an unresolved V gene covers under half of the shortfall, and the cause of the remainder is unknown. That table supplies the V and J calls and clone size; D and trimming were determined from the DNA. This sample has 15,000 to 25,000 clones in its table, and about nine tenths of those were observed once. The ten largest clones represent 4% of the sample.

The input for sequencing was peripheral blood, taken before any cancer treatment. The sequence came from a male donor aged 60 or older with stage I squamous cell lung carcinoma. The chain uses TRBV4-3 and TRBJ1-5, with no reliable assignment of the D segment. The CDR3: CANQTEAFNQPQHF. The DNA sequence reads TGCGCCAACCAAACCGAAGCCTTTAATCAGCCCCAGCATTTT.